This T cell receptor beta chain was obtained from a study of shared clonotypes between healthy human individuals. For the study at large: Ranging from 18 to 49 in age, donors were a couple of women and three men.

This clone was seen a handful of times. Its antigen is unidentified. The germline V gene encodes CDR1 MNHEY and CDR2 SVGAGI. The germline V and J ends were trimmed by 6 bases and 2 bases, with 8 bases remaining between them. This CDR3 contains 12 residues. Regarding the study as a whole: Larger estimated richness was generally recorded for naive subsets relative to memory subsets. Roughly 5.3% of naive CD4 clonotypes were common to four donors.

The CD4+ fraction was divided into a CD45RA+ naive subset and a CD45RA-negative memory subset. Assay: immunoSEQ multiplex PCR; the TCRdb copy retains only in-frame clones and omits some. The sample holds approximately 250,000 clones, 50% to 80% seen once. The sequence was collected from a man aged 25-40 years in good health. The sequenced material came from memory CD4+ T cells sorted from blood. Noted subset: CD45RA-negative fraction. This chain joins TRBV6-5 and TRBJ2-7; D remains unclear. CDR3 loop: CASSRFTYEQYF. Written as DNA, the CDR3 is TGTGCCAGCAGCCGTTTCACCTACGAGCAGTACTTC.